Shown below are 9 T cell receptor beta chains from a single sample sequenced in a study of T-cell memory formation after mild COVID-19. Via MiXCR, TCRdb re-called the 5' RACE reads, giving one row per CDR3 protein. Altogether 350,000 to 500,000 distinct CDR3 sequences are present, about 20% being singletons, with the ten largest covering around a fifth. Sequencing was done on a sample of PBMCs or a T cell subset sorted from them (not recorded which). The receptor set was obtained from a man aged 18 to 35 who had mild COVID-19 (a few samples of this study predate the infection). Cell type and time point are not known.

This chain uses TRBV6-2 or TRBV6-3 with TRBJ2-7; D is uncertain. The V and J ends lost 4 bases and 0 bases respectively, with 10 bases between them. Germline V gives CDR1 MNHEY, CDR2 SVGEGT. This CDR3 has 14 amino acids. In DNA form, the CDR3 reads TGTGCCAGCAGTTTTGGTCAGAGCTCCTACGAGCAGTACTTC. Its protein is CASSFGQSSYEQYF.

The J gene is TRBJ2-5, the V gene TRBV9; D tentatively reads TRBD1 or TRBD2 (5 bases each). V shed 3 bases and J shed 1 base, with 10 bases lying between them. Per the germline V gene, CDR1 is SGDLS and CDR2 is YYNGEE. The CDR3 has 14 residues. The CDR3 protein is CASSAGTFQETQYF. The CDR3 coding sequence is TGTGCCAGCAGCGCAGGGACCTTCCAAGAGACCCAGTACTTC.

This chain joins TRBV7-2 and TRBJ1-4; 9 nucleotides line up with TRBD1. The CDR3 covers 20 residues. Trimming removed 5 bases from V and 4 bases from J; junction bases left unmatched: 20. Germline V gives CDR1 SGHTA, CDR2 FQGNSA. CDR3 residues: CASSLVNRDREGSFNEKLFF. In DNA, the CDR3 is TGTGCCAGCAGCCTTGTGAACCGGGACAGGGAGGGATCCTTTAATGAAAAACTGTTTTTT.

This clonotype was detected only once. This chain joins TRBV28 and TRBJ2-3; D not resolved. This CDR3 comprises 13 residues. Germline V CDR1 and CDR2: MDHEN, SYDVKM. V lost 5 bases and J 2 bases, leaving 8 bases between the germline ends. CDR3 in amino acids: CASSPRLTDTQYF. DNA for the CDR3: TGTGCCAGCAGTCCCAGACTCACAGATACGCAGTATTTT.

The sample holds a few counts of this clonotype. This chain connects TRBV7-9 to TRBJ2-2, with D hard to call. The V and J ends lost 7 bases and 2 bases respectively, with 11 bases between them. The CDR3 is 14 residues long. Germline V gene data show CDR1 as SEHNR and CDR2 as FQNEAQ (reference sequence). Here the CDR3 DNA reads TGTGCCAGCAATTCGGCGTTCAACACCGGGGAGCTGTTTTTT. Residues: CASNSAFNTGELFF.

The V and J genes are TRBV4-1 and TRBJ1-5; TRBD1 might be the D (5 bases). Trimming pared 1 base from V and 7 bases from J, leaving 14 bases between. This CDR3 is 15 amino acids long. In germline, CDR1 is MGHRA, CDR2 YSYEKL. As DNA, the CDR3 is TGCGCCAGCAGCCAAGTCAAGGGGAGGACGCAGCCCCAGCATTTT. Encoded protein: CASSQVKGRTQPQHF.

This clonotype appeared many times. The rearrangement uses TRBV18 and TRBJ2-1; no firm D call. V lost 3 bases to trimming and J lost 5 bases, with 2 bases between them. The CDR3 contains 11 residues. Germline assignment: CDR1 KGHSH and CDR2 LQKENI. The CDR3 bases are TGTGCCAGCTCACCGCACAATGAGCAGTTCTTC. Protein product: CASSPHNEQFF.

The rearrangement uses TRBV6-1 and TRBJ2-1, with TRBD1 identical over 9 bases. This CDR3 contains 15 residues. V shed 4 bases, J shed 8 bases, and the junction held 9 bases outside the gene matches. CDR1 and CDR2 from the germline V gene are MNHNS and SASEGT. CDR3 sequence: CASSGRRTGDDEQFF. CDR3 nucleotide sequence: TGTGCCAGCAGTGGAAGGCGGACAGGGGACGATGAGCAGTTCTTC.

The rearrangement joins TRBV7-2 to TRBJ2-3; weak D call: TRBD2 (6 bases). With 5 bases removed from V and 4 bases from J, the gap between germline ends came to 13 bases. The germline gives CDR1 SGHTA, CDR2 FQGNSA. The length of the CDR3 is 14 residues. For the CDR3, the DNA is TGTGCCAGCAGCGGAACTAGCAGTTCAGATACGCAGTATTTT. Amino acid sequence: CASSGTSSSDTQYF.